This T cell receptor (beta chain) was sequenced during a study of Ad26.COV2.S vaccination and SARS-CoV-2 variants. Study outcomes and limitations: Vaccinated individuals (as opposed to placebo recipients) had higher spike-specific TCR breadth. Following vaccination, spike-specific CD8+ and CD4+ T cell responses reportedly exhibited substantial breadth.

Regarding treatment: approximately 18 received Ad26.COV2.S at low or high dose, single or two shots; 5 received placebo; per-sample allocation not given. After the first vaccine or placebo injection, samples were drawn on day 63. Based in Boston, the donor was an adult of 18-55 years. Repertoires were generated with immunoSEQ multiplex PCR, while TCRdb's copy carries only in-frame clones and drops some. The sample has over 400,000 clones, 92% seen once. This CDR3 region has 12 residues. Germline V gives CDR1 KGHDR, CDR2 SFDVKD. Between the trimmed V and J ends, which lost 4 bases and 8 bases, there was a span of 9 bases. A remark on this clone: What it binds is unknown.

The chain recombines TRBV24-1 with TRBJ2-3, with D possibly matching TRBD2 (5 bases). The sequences come from peripheral blood, collected in a trial of Ad26.COV2.S vaccine versus placebo. The sequence was collected from a person aged 18-65 years who received the Ad26.COV2.S COVID-19 vaccine or a placebo. The CDR3 sequence: CATSEAEGTQYF. The CDR3 DNA sequence: TGTGCCACCAGTGAAGCAGAGGGTACGCAGTATTTT.